This T cell receptor (beta chain) came from a study of radiotherapy plus CTLA-4 blockade in lung cancer. Study at large: With 31% of patients having disease control, objective responses were seen in about 17%. Study observations and caveats: Early clonal dynamics of blood T cells, together with interferon-beta, were reported as the best response predictor.

About this clone itself: Antigen: not known.

TCRdb keeps only in-frame clones here, not all; method: immunoSEQ multiplex PCR. The table has approximately 48,000 clones, just under 85% seen once. The CDR3 covers 15 residues. V trimming: 5 bases; J trimming: 1 base; junction bases outside the gene matches: 7. The germline gives CDR1 SEHNR, CDR2 FQNEAQ (reference sequence). Those with chemo-refractory metastatic non-small-cell lung cancer were treated with focal radiation combined with CTLA-4 blockade using ipilimumab. The clonotype originates from a human donor with non-small cell lung cancer whose response to radiotherapy plus ipilimumab could not be evaluated. The rearrangement uses TRBV7-9 and TRBJ2-5; TRBD2 aligns across 7 bases. This sample comprised peripheral blood, obtained from a patient treated with radiotherapy plus ipilimumab. Here the CDR3 reads CASSLGGGPQETQYF. CDR3 nucleotide sequence: TGTGCCAGCAGCCTGGGGGGAGGGCCCCAAGAGACCCAGTACTTC.